This T cell receptor (beta chain) was sequenced for a study of T cell repertoires in cytomegalovirus infection. Overall study context: Selected CMV epitopes included recently identified HLA-C-restricted ones as well as well-studied HLA-B-restricted ones. Evidence of both CMV infection and a matching HLA type came from public TCR beta signatures. Regarding the study as a whole: HLA-C-restricted, CMV-specific TCR beta clonotypes were dominant ex vivo.

Each CDR3 protein gets one entry after TCRdb re-called the reads with MiXCR. This table holds 900,000 to 950,000 distinct CDR3 sequences, approximately 30% found once. Per germline, CDR1 MDHEN and CDR2 SYDVKM. CDR3 length equals 15 residues. With 3 bases removed from V and 8 bases from J, the gap between germline ends came to 19 bases. This clonotype appeared a few times. Its antigen is unidentified. Sample: cultured CD8+ T cells from PBMCs, taken from culture after CMV antigen stimulation. This rearrangement joins TRBV28 to TRBJ1-1; no firm D call. This clonotype originated in a human donor in good health (CMV status not recorded). Some clones in this sample may be carry-over from other donors' samples. The CDR3 region has the DNA TGTGCCAGCAGTTTCCTTGGGGAAAGGGATTTGGAAGCTTTCTTT. The encoded protein is CASSFLGERDLEAFF.